This entry is about one T cell receptor beta chain. Its antigen remains unidentified. Qualities for individual bases were not recorded, and no much larger clone is one base off. The sample is drawn from a study of blood T cell repertoires in COVID-19 (dated by TCRdb to about 2020). About the study as a whole: The collaborator samples originated in the United States, Italy and Spain and spanned the acute and convalescent phases of COVID-19. The prospective study material was composed of cDNA or gDNA derived from T cells, B-cell-depleted T cells, or PBMCs. Subjects who had been exposed to COVID-19, were actively infected with it, or had recovered from it provided the deeply sampled blood TCRbeta repertoires that made up the dataset. The repertoires were released in a freely available public database intended as a resource for research on the immune response to SARS-CoV-2. Samples came from the ongoing ImmuneRACE study (first 160 participants) plus 1,254 subjects from 6 global collaborators. Sample metadata almost always included a de-identified subject ID, COVID-19 status, age in years and sex. Where available, HLA class I and class II types were taken from metadata supplied by the sample provider and were not determined by assay-based typing.

TCRbeta CDR3 regions were amplified from genomic DNA using the immunoSEQ Assay, a bias-controlled multiplex PCR. The authors processed their data as follows. The number of nucleated cells in each sample was estimated from the amplification of reference gene primers within the assay. Sequence reads were collapsed and filtered to measure the absolute abundance of every unique TCRbeta CDR3 rearrangement. For each sample, productive Simpson clonality was calculated as the square root of Simpson's diversity index across productive rearrangements. TCRdb retrieved this table from immuneACCESS and kept in-frame rearrangements only. Not all clones are present; in checked studies, unresolved V genes account for under half, and no reason is known for the remainder. Clone size and the V and J calls come from that table; the DNA yielded D and trimming. This sample gives about 200,000 clones in total; 60% to 85% of them show up just once. The ten most abundant clones make up less than 7% of the sample.

V loses 9 bases at its end and J loses 1 base; junction bases beyond the gene matches: 8. The CDR3 holds 14 amino acids from the cysteine to the phenylalanine. Just the 42-base CDR3 DNA is kept, in frame starting at base 1. As encoded in the germline V gene, CDR1 is SNHLY while CDR2 is FYNNEI. Results the study describes overall, beyond this receptor: The quantity of clinical and demographic metadata differed by source and by participant and was supplied without curation.

Collaborating institutions collected whole blood in K2EDTA tubes following their own protocols. For TCRbeta analysis, collaborator samples were shipped as frozen whole blood, as isolated PBMCs, or as DNA extracted from either sample type. The chain is assembled from TRBV2 and TRBJ2-5, with 7 bases in between that match TRBD1. The specimen was peripheral blood. The receptor was isolated from a woman between 65 and 79 years old with acute or convalescent COVID-19. For the CDR3, the sequence is CASPGQMLQETQYF. The nucleotide sequence reads TGTGCCAGTCCGGGACAGATGCTCCAAGAGACCCAGTACTTC. The full variable domain, completed from the reference TRBV2 and TRBJ2-5 proteins outside the CDR3, reads EPEVTQTPSHQVTQMGQEVILRCVPISNHLYFYWYRQILGQKVEFLVSFYNNEISEKSEIFDDQFSVERPDGSNFTLKIRSTKLEDSAMYFCASPGQMLQETQYFGPGTRLLVL.